This T cell receptor (beta chain) was documented in a study of T cell responses to AZD1222 COVID-19 vaccine. General observations from the study: Reports say nearly half of spike-specific TCRs go after unmutated variant regions. Every sample of the repertoires postdated the peak T cell response.

Remarks on this clone: Its specificity is unknown.

The table came from immunoSEQ multiplex PCR; TCRdb's copy has only in-frame clones and leaves some out. The sample has about 110,000 clones; about 90% are singletons. This sequence originates from an adult in good health. The material sequenced was peripheral blood, taken on day 0 of AZD1222 vaccination.

The CDR3 loop is CASSPPGEADTEAFF. CDR3 DNA: TGTGCCAGCTCACCACCGGGGGAGGCGGACACTGAAGCTTTCTTT. The V and J genes are TRBV18 and TRBJ1-1; D might be TRBD1 (5 bases). CDR3 size: 15 residues. With 0 bases removed from V and 3 bases from J, the gap between germline ends came to 11 bases. Germline V gene sequence: CDR1 KGHSH, CDR2 LQKENI.